Listed below are T cell receptor beta chains from one sample, sequenced in a study of beta chain features in type 1 diabetes. Libraries were prepared by immunoSEQ multiplex PCR; TCRdb keeps only in-frame clonotypes and omits some of them. This table holds about 160,000 clones, around 8% found once. The sequenced material came from central memory CD4+ T cells from blood. Receptors originate from a woman between 40 and 55 years old with type 1 diabetes. CDR3s include the opening cysteine and the closing phenylalanine or tryptophan. A D gene is named only where the DNA matches it firmly. Not all rows give a size; the values are once, few, many and, for expanded clones, a class.

v_call	d_call	clone_size	j_call	cdr3_length	cdr3_nt	cdr3_aa
TRBV7-9	NA	NA	TRBJ1-2	14	TGTGCCAGCAGTGCCGGTCACCTCAATTGGGGCTACACCTTC	CASSAGHLNWGYTF
TRBV2	NA	few	TRBJ1-5	15	TGTGCCAGCAGTGGGGCAGTGAGTGGCAATCAGCCCCAGCATTTT	CASSGAVSGNQPQHF
TRBV27	TRBD1	few	TRBJ2-5	16	TGTGCCAGCAGTAGAACAGGGGCTTCCCCTCGGGAGACCCAGTACTTC	CASSRTGASPRETQYF
TRBV4-1	TRBD2	NA	TRBJ2-7	16	TGCGCCAGCAGCACTAGAGCTGCGGGGGACTCCTACGAGCAGTACTTC	CASSTRAAGDSYEQYF
TRBV28	NA	NA	TRBJ2-7	12	TGTGCCAGCAGCCCGGACACCTACGAGCAGTACTTC	CASSPDTYEQYF
TRBV11-3	NA	NA	TRBJ2-2	15	TGTGCCAGCAGCCAAGGACTGGTCCCCACCGGGGAGCTGTTTTTT	CASSQGLVPTGELFF
TRBV7-2	NA	NA	TRBJ2-5	13	TGTGCCAGCAGCTTAGCGCTTGCGGAGACCCAGTACTTC	CASSLALAETQYF
TRBV7-2	NA	NA	TRBJ2-5	14	TGTGCCAGCAGCTTAGAATGGACACAAGAGACCCAGTACTTC	CASSLEWTQETQYF
TRBV4-1	NA	few	TRBJ2-5	19	TGCGCCAGCAGCCAAGAATTCGGGGTTGGGTATCCCCTTCAAGAGACCCAGTACTTC	CASSQEFGVGYPLQETQYF
TRBV2	TRBD1	few	TRBJ2-7	12	TGTGCCAGCAGTGGACAGGGGTACGAGCAGTACTTC	CASSGQGYEQYF
TRBV20-1	TRBD1	few	TRBJ1-5	11	TGCAGTGCAGGGGGCTTTCAGCCCCAGCATTTT	CSAGGFQPQHF
TRBV5-4	TRBD2	NA	TRBJ2-3	15	TGTGCCAGCAGCTATAAGGCGGGAGAATCAAATACGCAGTATTTT	CASSYKAGESNTQYF
TRBV2	TRBD1	NA	TRBJ2-7	13	TGTGCCAGCAGTGAGGAGACAGGGGCCGAGCAGTACTTC	CASSEETGAEQYF
TRBV19	TRBD1	many	TRBJ2-5	15	TGTGCCAGTAGTGTCTCGCAGGACAGGGCGAAGACCCAGTACTTC	CASSVSQDRAKTQYF
TRBV28	NA	NA	TRBJ2-5	12	TGTGCCAGCAGTTTAAGGAGGCAGACCCAGTACTTC	CASSLRRQTQYF
TRBV7-9	NA	NA	TRBJ1-2	12	TGTGCCAGCAGCGTTAGATCCGAGGGCTACACCTTC	CASSVRSEGYTF
TRBV29-1	NA	NA	TRBJ1-1	14	TGCAGCGTTGTTGAATGGGCGAGGAACACTGAAGCTTTCTTT	CSVVEWARNTEAFF
TRBV28	NA	few	TRBJ2-5	14	TGTGCGATCTCCGGGACACCCTCGCGTGAGACCCAGTACTTC	CAISGTPSRETQYF
TRBV7-2	NA	NA	TRBJ2-5	14	TGTGCCAGCAGCTTAGCGTACGGGGAGGAGACCCAGTACTTC	CASSLAYGEETQYF
TRBV18	TRBD1	few	TRBJ1-2	15	TGTGCCAGCTCAAAACGGACAGGGTCTAACTATGGCTACACCTTC	CASSKRTGSNYGYTF
TRBV30	NA	few	TRBJ2-3	12	TGTGCCTGGAGTCGGGTCACAGATACGCAGTATTTT	CAWSRVTDTQYF
TRBV25-1	TRBD2	NA	TRBJ2-3	17	TGTGCCAGCAGTGCGCGGGGGGGGACAGCGGGAACAGATACGCAGTATTTT	CASSARGGTAGTDTQYF
TRBV7-8	NA	few	TRBJ1-2	15	TGTGCCAGCAGCTTAGCCGTGAGGAGGGATAATGGCTACACCTTC	CASSLAVRRDNGYTF
TRBV5-1	NA	few	TRBJ2-2	15	TGCGCCAGCAGCTTGGATGGAGCTTTAACCGGGGAGCTGTTTTTT	CASSLDGALTGELFF
TRBV5-4	TRBD2	NA	TRBJ2-3	12	TGTGCCAGCAGCGCGGGGGAAGATACGCAGTATTTT	CASSAGEDTQYF
TRBV7-2	NA	NA	TRBJ2-7	16	TGTGCCAGCAGCTTCCGACTAGTGGGAAGCTCCTACGAGCAGTACTTC	CASSFRLVGSSYEQYF
TRBV18	NA	NA	TRBJ2-7	14	TGTGCCAGCTTCTCCGGGTCGCCCTTCTACGAGCAGTACTTC	CASFSGSPFYEQYF
TRBV10-3	NA	NA	TRBJ2-7	13	TGTGCCATCAGTCTGACGGGCTCCTACGAGCAGTACTTC	CAISLTGSYEQYF
TRBV18	TRBD1	NA	TRBJ1-2	14	TGTGCCAGCTCAGGACAGGAAGCTAACTATGGCTACACCTTC	CASSGQEANYGYTF
TRBV7-8	TRBD1	few	TRBJ2-6	16	TGTGCCAGCAGCTCGCAGGGGGCGCAGGTGGCCAACGTCCTGACTTTC	CASSSQGAQVANVLTF
TRBV7-2	TRBD2	few	TRBJ2-3	18	TGTGCCAGCAGCCTCCCGACTAGCAGGCTCTTTAGCACAGATACGCAGTATTTT	CASSLPTSRLFSTDTQYF
TRBV18	NA	few	TRBJ2-7	14	TGTGCCAGCTCACCCGCAGGGGTGACCTACGAGCAGTACTTC	CASSPAGVTYEQYF
TRBV7-9	NA	NA	TRBJ1-4	19	TGTGCCAGCAGCTTACCTAGTGCGAGGAGAATCGCAACTAATGAAAAACTGTTTTTT	CASSLPSARRIATNEKLFF
TRBV5-1	TRBD2	few	TRBJ2-3	17	TGCGCCAGCAGACTAGCGGGGGACCGATCACTCACAGATACGCAGTATTTT	CASRLAGDRSLTDTQYF
TRBV7-2	NA	NA	TRBJ2-2	12	TGTGCCAGACGGGGGAACACCGGGGAGCTGTTTTTT	CARRGNTGELFF
TRBV9	TRBD2	NA	TRBJ2-7	16	TGTGCCAGCAGCGTTGGGTTAGCGGGACCTTCCCACGAGCAGTACTTC	CASSVGLAGPSHEQYF
TRBV27	TRBD1	NA	TRBJ1-5	16	TGTGCCAGCAGCCGGACAGGAGGATATAGCAATCAGCCCCAGCATTTT	CASSRTGGYSNQPQHF
TRBV13	NA	NA	TRBJ2-1	13	TGTGCCAGCAGCCCCGAGGACTACAATGAGCAGTTCTTC	CASSPEDYNEQFF
TRBV4-3	NA	many	TRBJ2-2	14	TGCGCCAGCAGCCAAGATGAGGAAGCCGGGGAGCTGTTTTTT	CASSQDEEAGELFF
TRBV28	TRBD2	few	TRBJ2-1	16	TGTGCCAGCGGACTAGCGGGAGCCAGCTCCTACAATGAGCAGTTCTTC	CASGLAGASSYNEQFF
TRBV30	NA	NA	TRBJ1-2	14	TGTGCCTGGAGGGACCCCACAGGGAACTATGGCTACACCTTC	CAWRDPTGNYGYTF
TRBV9	NA	NA	TRBJ1-5	15	TGTGCCAGCAGCCCCGAGGGGGATCAAAATCAGCCCCAGCATTTT	CASSPEGDQNQPQHF
TRBV28	NA	NA	TRBJ2-5	15	TGTGCCAGCAGTTTTTCAGGGGCTCTCCAAGAGACCCAGTACTTC	CASSFSGALQETQYF
TRBV7-9	TRBD2	NA	TRBJ2-1	15	TGTGCCAGCAGGCCCGGGACTAGCGGTTACAATGAGCAGTTCTTC	CASRPGTSGYNEQFF
TRBV7-2	TRBD2	NA	TRBJ2-1	15	TGTGCCAGCAGGTCCCTAGCGGGAGGGCCGTATGAGCAGTTCTTC	CASRSLAGGPYEQFF